The T cell receptor (beta chain) described here comes from a study of shared clonotypes between healthy human individuals. Using immunoSEQ multiplex PCR, the repertoire was profiled, and TCRdb retains in-frame clones only, with some absent. Here the sample spans about 1.1 million clones, approximately 80% being singletons. Between the trimmed V and J ends, which lost 0 bases and 1 base, there was a span of 10 bases. The CDR3 is made up of 15 amino acids. Germline lookup yields CDR1 SGDLS and CDR2 YYNGEE. As regards this clone: Its specificity is not known.

Whole-study results and caveats: Memory subsets generally showed smaller estimated richness than naive subsets did.

The rearrangement uses TRBV9 and TRBJ1-1; D gene ambiguous. Sequenced sample: memory CD4+ T cells from PBMCs. Described subset: CD45RA-negative fraction. This sequence originates from a man between 18 and 29 years old in good health. Some clones in this sample may be carry-over from other donors' samples. CDR3 bases: TGTGCCAGCAGCGTAGAGGCGGGCCCGAACACTGAAGCTTTCTTT. Translation gives CASSVEAGPNTEAFF. Combining the CDR3 with reference TRBV9 and TRBJ1-1 gives the whole variable domain DSGVTQTPKHLITATGQRVTLRCSPRSGDLSVYWYQQSLDQGLQFLIQYYNGEERAKGNILERFSAQQFPDLHSELNLSSLELGDSALYFCASSVEAGPNTEAFFGQGTRLTVV.